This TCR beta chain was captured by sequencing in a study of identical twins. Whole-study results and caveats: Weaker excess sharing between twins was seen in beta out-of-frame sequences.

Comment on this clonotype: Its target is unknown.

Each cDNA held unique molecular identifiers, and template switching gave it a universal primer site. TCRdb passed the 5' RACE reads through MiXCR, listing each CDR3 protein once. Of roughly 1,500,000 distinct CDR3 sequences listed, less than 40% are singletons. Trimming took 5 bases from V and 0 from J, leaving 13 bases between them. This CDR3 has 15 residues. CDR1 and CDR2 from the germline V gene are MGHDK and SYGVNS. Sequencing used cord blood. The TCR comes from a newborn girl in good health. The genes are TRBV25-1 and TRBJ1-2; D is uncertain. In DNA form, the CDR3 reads TGTGCCAGCAGTCACCCGGCAGATTCTAACTATGGCTACACCTTC. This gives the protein CASSHPADSNYGYTF.